Shown below are 19 T cell receptor beta chains from a single sample sequenced in a study of blood T cells in healthy people across ages. Next came a second PCR, run for roughly 7 to 12 cycles, which used a sample-barcoded 5' primer along with a J-beta primer mix. TCRdb reanalysed the 5' RACE reads using MiXCR and keeps one entry per CDR3 protein. The profile shows fewer than 2,000,000 distinct CDR3 sequences, around 42% of them singletons. Sequencing was done on a sample of blood. The receptors stem from a human donor in good health.

The V call is TRBV6-2 or TRBV6-3, the J call TRBJ2-5, with D tentatively TRBD2 (6 bases). The J call may be in error: the DNA end matches TRBJ2-7 better. CDR1 and CDR2 from the germline V gene are MNHEY and SVGEGT. This CDR3 region has 13 residues. CDR3 in DNA: TGTGCCAGCCTCCAGGTAGGGAGGTACGAGCAGTACTTC. This gives the protein CASLQVGRYEQYF.

The gene calls are TRBV20-1 and TRBJ2-3; the D is unclear. The CDR3 runs to 14 residues. With 1 base removed from V and 2 bases from J, the gap between germline ends came to 10 bases. Germline CDR1 and CDR2: DFQATT and SNEGSKA (reference sequence). CDR3 DNA: TGCAGTGCTAGAGTGGGCGGCCTCACAGATACGCAGTATTTT. Residues: CSARVGGLTDTQYF.

This clonotype was observed a single time. The rearrangement joins TRBV12-3 or TRBV12-4 to TRBJ1-4; D gene ambiguous. Trimming took 3 bases from V and 6 from J, leaving 23 bases between them. This CDR3 contains 18 residues. The CDR3 DNA sequence: TGTGCCAGCAGTTTCGCATACCCGTTCTCCTACGGGGATGAAAAACTGTTTTTT. This codes for CASSFAYPFSYGDEKLFF.

The chain joins TRBV4-3 to TRBJ2-3; a possible D gene is TRBD2 (6 bases). Germline V gives CDR1 LGHNA, CDR2 YSLEER. V gave up 2 bases and J gave up 2 bases, with 23 bases separating them. This CDR3 spans 19 amino acids. The CDR3 is CASSQQAGPGTYFTDTQYF. The CDR3 region has the DNA TGCGCCAGCAGCCAACAAGCGGGCCCAGGGACCTACTTCACAGATACGCAGTATTTT.

Of note for this clonotype: Compared with germline, one end of the junction differs, possibly owing to a read error. The chain joins TRBV4-3 to TRBJ1-2, with D hard to call. CDR3 length equals 14 residues. Per the germline V gene, CDR1 is LGHNA and CDR2 is YSLEER. CDR3 coding DNA: TGCGCCAACAGCCAAGGCCCCCATTTATATGGCTACACCTTC. The encoded protein is CANSQGPHLYGYTF.

The gene calls are TRBV7-9 and TRBJ2-1; a possible D gene is TRBD2 (6 bases). Germline CDR1 reads SEHNR; CDR2 reads FQNEAQ (reference sequence). The length of the CDR3 is 11 residues. The V end lost 1 base, the J end lost 15 bases, and 10 bases lay between the germline ends. CDR3 protein: CASSLGDSWFF. Here the CDR3 DNA reads TGTGCCAGCAGCTTAGGGGACTCTTGGTTCTTC.

This clonotype showed up just a few times. One base away lies a much larger clone, so this may be a sequencing read error. CDR3 region: CAGSQEVSREQYF. As DNA, the CDR3 is TGCGCCGGCAGCCAAGAAGTTTCCAGGGAGCAGTACTTC. V usage is TRBV4-3 and J usage is TRBJ2-7; D is unclear. CDR3 size: 13 residues. Germline CDR1 is LGHNA and CDR2 is YSLEER.

Of note for this clonotype: An end of the junction does not agree with germline; a read error may underlie this. The V gene is TRBV6-1, the J gene TRBJ2-4; TRBD1 is a possible D gene (5 bases). The CDR3 length is 15 residues. CDR1 is MNHNS and CDR2 is SASEGT in the germline V gene. The CDR3 is CTSSEGVLAKNIQYF. The CDR3 DNA sequence: TGTACCAGCAGTGAAGGGGTCCTAGCCAAAAACATTCAGTACTTC.

With respect to this clonotype: The junction shows a germline mismatch at one end, possibly a read error. The chain combines TRBV9 with TRBJ2-7, with TRBD2 matching over 8 bases. The DNA end is a closer match to TRBJ2-5, so the J assignment may be wrong. Looked up from germline, CDR1 is SGDLS and CDR2 is YYNGEE. This CDR3 is built from 15 residues. CDR3 sequence: CAGSAIPGGRETQYF. The CDR3 coding sequence is TGTGCCGGCAGCGCTATCCCGGGGGGGCGTGAGACCCAGTACTTC.

CDR3 sequence reads: CASSLEGLGTADTQYF. The CDR3 region has the DNA TGTGCCAGCAGCTTAGAGGGGCTAGGGACGGCAGATACGCAGTATTTT. The chain combines TRBV7-2 with TRBJ2-3; D tentatively reads TRBD1 or TRBD2 (5 bases each). V was clipped by 1 base and J by 4 bases, with 15 bases between them. The CDR3 consists of 16 residues. Germline CDR1 SGHTA, CDR2 FQGNSA.

Details on this clonotype: The junction shows a germline mismatch at one end, possibly a read error. The V and J genes are TRBV10-3 and TRBJ2-7, with 7 bases aligning to TRBD2. The length of the CDR3 is 14 residues. Germline V CDR1 and CDR2: ENHRY, SYGVKD. Here the CDR3 reads CAVSEYGGGYEQYF. CDR3 DNA: TGTGCCGTCAGTGAGTATGGCGGGGGATACGAGCAGTACTTC.

V gene TRBV7-2 combines with J gene TRBJ2-3, with D possibly matching TRBD2 (5 bases). Germline loops: CDR1 SGHTA, CDR2 FQGNSA. The CDR3 loop spans 15 amino acids. V lost 1 base to trimming and J lost 6 bases, with 14 bases between them. For the CDR3, the DNA is TGTGCCAGCAGCTTAGATGGCCTAGCCTTGGATACGCAGTATTTT. Translated, it gives CASSLDGLALDTQYF.

The J gene is TRBJ1-1, the V gene TRBV5-1, with D possibly being TRBD1 (5 bases). Looked up from germline, CDR1 is SGHRS and CDR2 is YFSETQ. V lost 4 bases, J lost 1 base, and 11 bases lay in between. The CDR3 loop spans 14 amino acids. The CDR3 sequence is CASSLRDANTEAFF. CDR3 nucleotides: TGCGCCAGCAGCCTCCGGGACGCGAACACTGAAGCTTTCTTT.

Ten or more counts support this clonotype. At one of its ends the junction is not consistent with the germline gene, which may arise from a read error. The chain combines TRBV4-2 with TRBJ2-5; D ambiguous. The length of the CDR3 is 13 residues. CDR1 and CDR2 (germline): LGHNA, YNFKEQ. The CDR3 nucleotides are TGTGCTAGCAGCCAGGACCTCCAAGAGACCCAGTACTTC. Its translation is CASSQDLQETQYF.

The chain has TRBV6-2 or TRBV6-3 and TRBJ1-2; D remains unclear. V was shortened by 7 bases and J by 0 bases, with 15 bases between the two germline ends. Per the germline V gene, CDR1 is MNHEY and CDR2 is SVGEGT. This CDR3 is built from 15 residues. In DNA, the CDR3 is TGTGCCAGCATTAAAGACCGAAATCCTAACTATGGCTACACCTTC. Translating it yields CASIKDRNPNYGYTF.

The chain recombines TRBV20-1 with TRBJ2-1; 9 nucleotides agree with TRBD2. V gave up 3 bases and J gave up 7 bases; unmatched junction bases: 16. Germline V gene sequence: CDR1 DFQATT, CDR2 SNEGSKA (reference sequence). This CDR3 comprises 17 residues. The CDR3 region has the DNA TGCAGTGCTAGGGACCCGTGGCGGGGGGGCATGGGGAATGAGCAGTTCTTC. This translates into CSARDPWRGGMGNEQFF.

This clonotype was seen a few times. This sequence joins TRBV7-3 and TRBJ2-3, with D tentatively TRBD1 (5 bases). Trimming removed 5 bases at V and 4 bases at J, with 10 bases between. The CDR3 covers 13 residues. Germline assignment: CDR1 SGHTA and CDR2 FQGTGA. Here the CDR3 DNA reads TGTGCCAGCAGCCCCCAGGGTTCAGATACGCAGTATTTT. Translating gives CASSPQGSDTQYF.

The chain employs TRBV12-3 or TRBV12-4 and TRBJ2-3, with 7 bases fitting TRBD2. This CDR3 region has 15 residues. V lost 8 bases to trimming and J lost 10 bases; unmatched junction nucleotides: 18. DNA for the CDR3: TGTGCCAGCGACCACAGCGGGGTTCGACCCGATGCGCAGTATTTT. It codes for CASDHSGVRPDAQYF.

The chain combines TRBV13 with TRBJ1-2; D unclear. The CDR3 is made up of 14 amino acids. The germline CDR1 and CDR2 sequences are PRHDT and FYEKMQ (reference sequence). V lost 5 bases, J lost 4 bases, and 14 bases lay in between. Here the CDR3 DNA reads TGTGCCAGCAGCCAGCGGCACGGCTCCTATGGCTACACCTTC. Its protein is CASSQRHGSYGYTF.